The clone carrying this TCR beta chain was detected only a few times. The source of the sample is a study of cytomegalovirus exposure and HLA in healthy donors. Study information: Genotyping showed roughly 77% of a few hundred donors falling in the Caucasian-associated ancestry cluster.

This PCR relied on a set of 60 Vbeta primers and 13 Jbeta primers. Here immunoSEQ multiplex PCR was the method, and the copy in TCRdb shows in-frame clones only, minus some. The table lists around 130,000 clones, roughly three quarters of them singletons. Specimen: PBMCs. This receptor was taken from a woman aged 55-69 years in good health and CMV-seronegative.

CDR3 region: CASSAIWDRENYEQYF. Here the CDR3 DNA reads TGTGCCAGCAGTGCCATCTGGGACAGGGAGAACTACGAGCAGTACTTC. The chain is built from TRBV28 and TRBJ2-7; TRBD1 aligns across 9 bases. V lost 5 bases to trimming and J lost 3 bases; unmatched junction nucleotides: 11. This CDR3 has 16 amino acids. The V gene's germline CDR1 is MDHEN and CDR2 SYDVKM.